The subject of this entry is one TCR beta chain. Repertoires were generated with immunoSEQ multiplex PCR, while TCRdb's copy carries only in-frame clones and drops some. The sample lists fewer than 300,000 clones, nearly 90% seen once, with about 8.6% in the top ten. The data originate from a study of blood T cell repertoires in COVID-19. Specimen: peripheral blood. The TCR comes from a man aged 18-30 years with active or convalescent COVID-19.

In DNA form, the CDR3 reads TGCGCCAGCAGCCCGGGACTAGCGTTATCCTACAATGAGCAGTTCTTC. Protein product: CASSPGLALSYNEQFF. The chain couples TRBV4-3 to TRBJ2-1, with 10 bases identical to TRBD2. This CDR3 has 16 residues. The germline V gene has CDR1 LGHNA and CDR2 YSLEER. V trimming: 4 bases; J trimming: 1 base; junction bases outside the gene matches: 4.